This T cell receptor beta chain emerged from a study of breast tumors, draining lymph nodes, adjacent tissues. The lymph nodes were axillary draining lymph nodes from breast cancer patients. This clonotype came up many times. Its antigen is still unknown. General study results and limits: Tumor and nontumor repertoires were significantly more similar in luminal-like than in basal-like breast cancer. Data only fit, rather than demonstrated, lymph node origin of most tumor T cells.

Per the germline V gene, CDR1 is SGHTA and CDR2 is FQGTGA. The CDR3 is made up of 14 amino acids. The V and J ends lost 1 base and 4 bases respectively, with 7 bases between them. MiXCR, run by TCRdb on the multiplex PCR reads, gives a single entry per CDR3 protein. The top ten clones hold roughly 2.8% of a sample with about 140,000 distinct CDR3 sequences, around 20% of them seen once. The sequenced sample was axillary lymph node tissue. The origin of this receptor is a female donor with breast cancer. Some clones in this sample may be carry-over from other donors' samples. The chain links TRBV7-3 to TRBJ2-2; unclear D gene. For the CDR3, the DNA is TGTGCCAGCAGCTTAAGGGGTAGCACCGGGGAGCTGTTTTTT. The encoded protein is CASSLRGSTGELFF.